The 24 T cell receptor beta chains in this list originate from one sample, sequenced in a study of shared clonotypes between healthy human individuals. The method was immunoSEQ multiplex PCR; TCRdb's version includes in-frame clones alone and lacks a portion of them. Here the sample spans about 980,000 clones, 70% to 85% being singletons. Sequencing input: memory CD4+ T cells sorted from blood. Documented subset: CD45RA-negative fraction. The source is a young man in good health.

This clone is a singleton in its sample. The chain uses TRBV10-1 and TRBJ2-3; 12 bases match TRBD2. Unmatched junction bases numbered 6, after V lost 3 bases and J lost 2 bases. The CDR3 totals 17 residues. CDR1 is WNHNN, CDR2 SYGVQD, per germline (reference sequence). The CDR3 sequence: CASSDSLAGGYTDTQYF. CDR3 coding DNA: TGCGCCAGCAGTGACAGCCTAGCGGGGGGGTACACAGATACGCAGTATTTT.

This clone was counted a few times. V and J are TRBV5-1 and TRBJ2-2, with TRBD2 matching 7 bases. CDR3 length equals 16 residues. J was trimmed by 1 base and V by 3 bases; bases with no gene match: 6. Germline V lookup: CDR1 SGHRS, CDR2 YFSETQ. DNA for the CDR3: TGCGCCAGCAGCTCTAGCGGAGCCCAGAACACCGGGGAGCTGTTTTTT. This sequence encodes CASSSSGAQNTGELFF.

This clone occurred a few times. The chain is built from TRBV6-5 and TRBJ1-3; maybe TRBD1 (5 bases). Germline CDR1 MNHEY, CDR2 SVGAGI. This CDR3 region has 15 residues. Trimming left V 2 bases short and J 0 bases short, with 8 bases between. As DNA, the CDR3 is TGTGCCAGCAGTTACGGGCAGGGCTCTGGAAACACCATATATTTT. Translating it yields CASSYGQGSGNTIYF.

The chain joins TRBV7-9 to TRBJ1-4; no reliable D call. Germline CDR1 is SEHNR and CDR2 is FQNEAQ (reference sequence). The length of the CDR3 is 15 residues. V gave up 6 bases and J gave up 0 bases, with 11 bases separating them. Written as DNA, the CDR3 is TGTGCCAGCAGTTTCCCGACGGCAACTAATGAAAAACTGTTTTTT. This codes for CASSFPTATNEKLFF.

In this sample, this clone turned up once. The chain couples TRBV10-2 to TRBJ2-7, with TRBD2 as a possible D gene (5 bases). The CDR3 extends over 12 amino acids. V was trimmed by 10 bases and J by 0 bases, leaving 10 bases between them. The V gene's germline CDR1 is WSHSY and CDR2 SAAADI. This CDR3 is CATETTSYEQYF. CDR3 DNA sequence: TGCGCCACCGAGACTACCTCCTACGAGCAGTACTTC.

The rearrangement links TRBV27 to TRBJ2-2; tentative D call: TRBD2 (5 bases). The CDR3 spans 13 residues. V was shortened by 10 bases and J by 4 bases, with 13 bases between the two germline ends. The germline CDR1 and CDR2 sequences are MNHEY and SMNVEV (reference sequence). CDR3 amino acids: CATRGWVTGELFF. CDR3 bases: TGTGCCACCCGGGGATGGGTCACCGGGGAGCTGTTTTTT.

In this sample, this clone turned up a few times. The rearrangement joins TRBV19 to TRBJ2-1; the D gene could be TRBD1 or TRBD2 (6 bases each). There are 15 residues in the CDR3. Germline assignment: CDR1 LNHDA and CDR2 SQIVND (reference sequence). Deletions cut 6 bases from V and 6 bases from J, with 18 bases between. As DNA, the CDR3 is TGTGCCAGTAGGGGGGGCAGGGCGGATGGCAATGAGCAGTTCTTC. Translating gives CASRGGRADGNEQFF.

This clone has just a few counts. The CDR3 region is CAWSATGRGQPQHF. The CDR3 DNA reads TGTGCCTGGAGTGCGACAGGGAGGGGACAGCCCCAGCATTTT. The rearrangement uses TRBV30 and TRBJ1-5; 7 bases align to TRBD1. From germline, CDR1 is GTSNPN and CDR2 SVGIG (reference sequence). The CDR3 loop spans 14 amino acids. The J segment lost 7 bases and the V segment lost 1 base, leaving 7 bases of the junction unmatched. The whole variable domain, remainder taken from reference TRBV30 and TRBJ1-5, is SQTIHQWPATLVQPVGSPLSLECTVEGTSNPNLYWYRQAAGRGLQLLFYSVGIGQISSEVPQNLSASRPQDRQFILSSKKLLLSDSGFYLCAWSATGRGQPQHFGDGTRLSIL.

The V call is TRBV4-2, the J call TRBJ2-3; TRBD2 matches at 7 bases. This CDR3 has 16 residues. Germline V gives CDR1 LGHNA, CDR2 YNFKEQ. V was clipped by 1 base and J by 0 bases; unmatched bases: 4. Here the CDR3 reads CASSQAKAGSTDTQYF. As DNA, the CDR3 is TGTGCCAGCAGCCAAGCTAAAGCGGGGAGCACAGATACGCAGTATTTT.

The V gene is TRBV5-1, the J gene TRBJ2-1; 10 nucleotides align to TRBD2. Trimming cost V 2 bases and J 6 bases; bases outside gene matches: 8. The CDR3 totals 16 residues. Germline CDR1 and CDR2: SGHRS and YFSETQ. The DNA for the CDR3 is TGCGCCAGCAGCTTTCAAGCGGGAGGGCCGGGCAATGAGCAGTTCTTC. It translates to CASSFQAGGPGNEQFF.

The sample holds one count of this clone. The J gene is TRBJ2-4, the V gene TRBV19; TRBD1 agrees at 8 bases. The CDR3 is 14 residues long. The V gene end was trimmed by 6 bases and the J gene end by 3 bases; junction bases not matched to a gene: 4. CDR1 and CDR2 from the germline V gene are LNHDA and SQIVND (reference sequence). The CDR3 sequence is CASRRTGIKNIQYF. The CDR3 DNA reads TGTGCCAGTAGGAGGACAGGGATCAAAAACATTCAGTACTTC.

In its sample, this clone was seen a few times. CDR3 nucleotide sequence: TGTGCCAGTACGGGCAACAGGGACACTGAAGCTTTCTTT. Its translation: CASTGNRDTEAFF. The chain carries TRBV19 and TRBJ1-1; weak D call: TRBD1 (6 bases). The CDR3 sequence is 13 residues long. CDR1 is LNHDA, CDR2 SQIVND, per germline (reference sequence). Trimming shortened V by 7 bases and J by 3 bases, and 12 bases separated the two germline ends.

The gene calls are TRBV7-6 and TRBJ1-2; TRBD1 might be the D (5 bases). The V gene's germline CDR1 is SGHVS and CDR2 FNYEAQ. V was clipped by 6 bases and J by 4 bases, with 12 bases between them. The length of the CDR3 is 13 residues. The CDR3 DNA reads as TGTGCCAGCAGTCCCGGGGGAGCCTATGGCTACACCTTC. Protein sequence: CASSPGGAYGYTF.

The genes are TRBV6-6 and TRBJ1-6, with D possibly being TRBD1 (5 bases). The CDR3 extends over 13 amino acids. V was pared by 10 bases and J by 10 bases, with 17 bases between. Germline CDR1 reads MNHNY; CDR2 reads SVGAGI (reference sequence). The CDR3 protein is CAIAAGGWSPLHF. In DNA, the CDR3 is TGTGCCATTGCCGCGGGGGGTTGGTCACCCCTCCACTTT.

This chain joins TRBV6-5 and TRBJ1-3; D uncertain. With 6 bases removed from V and 4 bases from J, the gap between germline ends came to 13 bases. This CDR3 is built from 14 residues. Germline-derived CDR1 and CDR2 are MNHEY and SVGAGI. The CDR3 nucleotides read TGTGCCAGCAGCCCTCTCTCGGGGGGAAACACCATATATTTT. This gives the protein CASSPLSGGNTIYF.

This chain connects TRBV5-4 to TRBJ2-7; 9 bases align to TRBD2. V was pared by 10 bases and J by 7 bases, with 15 bases of the junction left unmatched. Germline CDR1 is SGHNT and CDR2 is YYREEE (reference sequence). The CDR3 is 14 residues long. This chain's CDR3 is CALTQAGGKAEQYF. CDR3 DNA sequence: TGTGCCTTGACGCAAGCGGGAGGTAAAGCGGAGCAGTACTTC.

This clone was picked up one time. The chain uses TRBV11-3 and TRBJ1-6; D is unclear. V lost 5 bases and J lost 4, with 9 bases in between. The CDR3 is made up of 14 amino acids. Germline assignment: CDR1 SGHNT and CDR2 YENEEA. The CDR3 loop reads CASSAGNYNSPLHF. The CDR3 DNA reads TGTGCCAGCAGCGCCGGGAATTATAATTCACCCCTCCACTTT.

The J gene is TRBJ1-1, the V gene TRBV30; perhaps TRBD1 as D (5 bases). V was cut by 0 bases and J by 2 bases, with 10 bases left in between. The CDR3 extends over 14 amino acids. The germline gives CDR1 GTSNPN, CDR2 SVGIG (reference sequence). CDR3 residues: CAWSVGGINTEAFF. Written as DNA, the CDR3 is TGTGCCTGGAGTGTTGGGGGAATAAACACTGAAGCTTTCTTT.

J is TRBJ1-5 and V is TRBV7-2; tentatively, D is TRBD1 (5 bases). The CDR3 sequence is 15 residues long. Trimming removed 0 bases from V and 2 bases from J, with 8 bases in between. Per the germline V gene, CDR1 is SGHTA and CDR2 is FQGNSA. The CDR3 reads CASSLALGGNQPQHF. The DNA of the CDR3 is TGTGCCAGCAGCTTAGCGCTAGGGGGCAATCAGCCCCAGCATTTT.

This clone was picked up a small number of times. V is TRBV7-2 and J is TRBJ2-5, with TRBD1 identical over 7 bases. V was clipped by 6 bases and J by 3 bases; unmatched bases: 1. Germline V CDR1 and CDR2: SGHTA, FQGNSA. The CDR3 totals 12 residues. The CDR3 DNA reads TGTGCCAGCAGGGGACAGAAAGAGACCCAGTACTTC. Translated, it gives CASRGQKETQYF.

V and J are TRBV4-1 and TRBJ1-1; a weak D match, TRBD1 (6 bases). The CDR3 is made up of 14 amino acids. Germline CDR1 is MGHRA and CDR2 is YSYEKL. Trimming left V 0 bases short and J 11 bases short, with 16 bases between. The CDR3 sequence is CASSQDLGARYAFF. DNA for the CDR3: TGCGCCAGCAGCCAAGATTTGGGGGCGCGTTATGCTTTCTTT.

This sequence joins TRBV11-1 and TRBJ2-7; the match to TRBD1 covers 9 bases. This CDR3 spans 15 amino acids. After removal of 3 bases from V and 3 bases from J, the junction contained 6 bases not matched to a gene. Germline V gene sequence: CDR1 SGHAT, CDR2 FQDESV (reference sequence). The CDR3 sequence: CASSFAGTGIYEQYF. The DNA for the CDR3 is TGTGCCAGCAGCTTTGCCGGGACAGGGATCTACGAGCAGTACTTC.

The V and J genes are TRBV10-1 and TRBJ2-2; D possibly corresponds to TRBD1 (6 bases). Trimming left V 2 bases short and J 7 bases short, with 17 bases between. The CDR3 runs 16 residues. CDR1 WNHNN and CDR2 SYGVQD come from the germline V gene (reference sequence). The CDR3: CASSERGTPPFGELFF. The DNA for the CDR3 is TGCGCCAGCAGTGAGAGGGGGACGCCACCGTTCGGGGAGCTGTTTTTT.

The V gene is TRBV19, the J gene TRBJ1-1, with D unresolved. Germline V CDR1 and CDR2: LNHDA, SQIVND (reference sequence). V was clipped by 5 bases and J by 2 bases, with 9 bases between them. CDR3 size: 13 residues. The CDR3 is CASSPTSNTEAFF. CDR3 nucleotides: TGTGCCAGTAGTCCGACGAGTAACACTGAAGCTTTCTTT.